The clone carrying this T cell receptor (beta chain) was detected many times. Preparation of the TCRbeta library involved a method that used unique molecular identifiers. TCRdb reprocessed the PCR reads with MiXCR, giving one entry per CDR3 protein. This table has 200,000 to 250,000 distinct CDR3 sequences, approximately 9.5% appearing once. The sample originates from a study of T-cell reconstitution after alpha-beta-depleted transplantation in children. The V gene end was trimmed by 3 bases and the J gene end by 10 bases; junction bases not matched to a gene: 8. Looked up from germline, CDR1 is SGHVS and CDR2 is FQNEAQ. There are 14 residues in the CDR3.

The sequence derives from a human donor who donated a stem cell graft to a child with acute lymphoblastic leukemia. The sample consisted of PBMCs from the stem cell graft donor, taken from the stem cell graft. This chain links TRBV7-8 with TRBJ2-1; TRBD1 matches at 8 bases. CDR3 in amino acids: CASSFLQGVAEQFF. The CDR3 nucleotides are TGTGCCAGCAGCTTCTTACAGGGGGTGGCCGAGCAGTTCTTC.